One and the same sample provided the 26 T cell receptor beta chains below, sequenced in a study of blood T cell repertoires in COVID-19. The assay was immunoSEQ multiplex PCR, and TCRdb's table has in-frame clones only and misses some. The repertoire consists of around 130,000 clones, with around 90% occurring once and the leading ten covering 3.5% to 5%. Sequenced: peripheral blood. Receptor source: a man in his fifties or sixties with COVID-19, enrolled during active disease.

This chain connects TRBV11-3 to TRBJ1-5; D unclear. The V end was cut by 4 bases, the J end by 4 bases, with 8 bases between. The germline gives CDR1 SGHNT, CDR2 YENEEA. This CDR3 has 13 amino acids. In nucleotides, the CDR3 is TGTGCCAGCAGCTCTCGGGGAAATCAGCCCCAGCATTTT. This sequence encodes CASSSRGNQPQHF.

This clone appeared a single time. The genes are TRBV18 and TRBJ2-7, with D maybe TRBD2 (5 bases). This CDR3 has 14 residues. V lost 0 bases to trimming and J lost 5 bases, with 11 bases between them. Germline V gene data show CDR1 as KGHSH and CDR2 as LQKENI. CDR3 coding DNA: TGTGCCAGCTCACCACCAACAGAGAGGGACGAGCAGTACTTC. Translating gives CASSPPTERDEQYF.

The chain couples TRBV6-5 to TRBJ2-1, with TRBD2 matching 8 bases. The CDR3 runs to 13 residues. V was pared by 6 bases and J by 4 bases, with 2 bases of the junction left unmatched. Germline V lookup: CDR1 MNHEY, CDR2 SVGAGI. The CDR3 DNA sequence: TGTGCCAGCAGGGCTAGCGGGTACAATGAGCAGTTCTTC. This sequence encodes CASRASGYNEQFF.

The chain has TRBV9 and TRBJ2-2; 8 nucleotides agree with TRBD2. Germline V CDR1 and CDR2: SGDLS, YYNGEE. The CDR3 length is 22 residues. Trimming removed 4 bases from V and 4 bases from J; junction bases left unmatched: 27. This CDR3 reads CASSSRGRSGNDEGSGTGELFF. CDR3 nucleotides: TGTGCCAGCAGCTCCCGCGGGAGGAGCGGAAATGACGAAGGATCGGGCACCGGGGAGCTGTTTTTT.

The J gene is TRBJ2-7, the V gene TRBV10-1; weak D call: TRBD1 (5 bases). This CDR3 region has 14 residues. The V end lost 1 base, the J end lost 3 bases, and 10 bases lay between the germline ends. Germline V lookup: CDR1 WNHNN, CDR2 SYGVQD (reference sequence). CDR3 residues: CASSEYRDSYEQYF. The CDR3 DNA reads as TGCGCCAGCAGTGAGTATCGAGACAGCTACGAGCAGTACTTC.

In DNA form, the CDR3 reads TGTGCCAGCACCCGGACTCCCTACAATGAGCAGTTCTTC. Translated, it gives CASTRTPYNEQFF. This chain connects TRBV27 to TRBJ2-1, with D tentatively TRBD2 (5 bases). Deletions cut 7 bases from V and 2 bases from J, with 9 bases between. In germline, CDR1 is MNHEY, CDR2 SMNVEV (reference sequence). CDR3 length equals 13 residues.

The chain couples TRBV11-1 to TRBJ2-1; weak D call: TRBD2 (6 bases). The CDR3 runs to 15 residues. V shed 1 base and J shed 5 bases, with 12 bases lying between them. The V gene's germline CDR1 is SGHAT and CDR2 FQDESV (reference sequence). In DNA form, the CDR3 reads TGTGCCAGCAGCTTAGGGGTCGCGGGAAACAATGAGCAGTTCTTC. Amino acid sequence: CASSLGVAGNNEQFF.

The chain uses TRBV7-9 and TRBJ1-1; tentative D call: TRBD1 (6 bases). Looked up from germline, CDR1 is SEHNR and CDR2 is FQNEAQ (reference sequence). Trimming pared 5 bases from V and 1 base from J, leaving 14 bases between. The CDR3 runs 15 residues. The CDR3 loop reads CASSISGTSNTEAFF. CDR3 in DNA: TGTGCCAGCAGCATTTCCGGGACATCGAACACTGAAGCTTTCTTT.

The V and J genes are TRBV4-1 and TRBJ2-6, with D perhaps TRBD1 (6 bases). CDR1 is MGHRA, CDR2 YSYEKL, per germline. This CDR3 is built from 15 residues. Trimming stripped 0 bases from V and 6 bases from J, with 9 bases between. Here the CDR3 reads CASSQESGQANVLTF. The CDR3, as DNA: TGCGCCAGCAGCCAAGAATCGGGACAGGCCAACGTCCTGACTTTC.

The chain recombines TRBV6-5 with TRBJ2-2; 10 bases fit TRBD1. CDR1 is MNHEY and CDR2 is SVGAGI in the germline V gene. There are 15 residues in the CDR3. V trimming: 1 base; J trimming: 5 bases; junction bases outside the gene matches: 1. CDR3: CASSYWDRGTGELFF. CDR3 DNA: TGTGCCAGCAGTTACTGGGACAGGGGTACCGGGGAGCTGTTTTTT.

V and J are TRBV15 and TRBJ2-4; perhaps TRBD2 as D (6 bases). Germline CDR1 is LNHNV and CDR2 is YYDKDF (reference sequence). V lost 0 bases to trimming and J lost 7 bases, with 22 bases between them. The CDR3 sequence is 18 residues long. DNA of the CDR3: TGTGCCACCAGCAGAGAAGGCGGTGGGCTTCTAGGAGGGAACATTCAGTACTTC. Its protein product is CATSREGGGLLGGNIQYF.

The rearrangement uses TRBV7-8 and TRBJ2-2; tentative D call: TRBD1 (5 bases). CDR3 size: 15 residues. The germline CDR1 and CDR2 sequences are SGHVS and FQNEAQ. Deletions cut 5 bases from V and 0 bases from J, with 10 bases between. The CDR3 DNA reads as TGTGCCAGCAGCCCCCAGGGTGCGAACACCGGGGAGCTGTTTTTT. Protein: CASSPQGANTGELFF.

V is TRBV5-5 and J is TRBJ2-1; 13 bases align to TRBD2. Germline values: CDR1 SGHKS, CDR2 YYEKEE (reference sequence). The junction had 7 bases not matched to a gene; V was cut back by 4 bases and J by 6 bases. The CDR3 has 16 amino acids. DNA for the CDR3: TGTGCCAGCAGCCTTCGGACTAGCGGGAGAATCAATGAGCAGTTCTTC. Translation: CASSLRTSGRINEQFF.

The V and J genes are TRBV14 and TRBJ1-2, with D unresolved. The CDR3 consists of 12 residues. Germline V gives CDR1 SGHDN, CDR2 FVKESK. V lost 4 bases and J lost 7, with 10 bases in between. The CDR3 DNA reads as TGTGCCAGCAGCCCCGGGGTGGGTGGCTACACCTTC. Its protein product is CASSPGVGGYTF. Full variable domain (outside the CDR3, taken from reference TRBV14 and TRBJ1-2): EAGVTQFPSHSVIEKGQTVTLRCDPISGHDNLYWYRRVMGKEIKFLLHFVKESKQDESGMPNNRFLAERTGGTYSTLKVQPAELEDSGVYFCASSPGVGGYTFGSGTRLTVV.

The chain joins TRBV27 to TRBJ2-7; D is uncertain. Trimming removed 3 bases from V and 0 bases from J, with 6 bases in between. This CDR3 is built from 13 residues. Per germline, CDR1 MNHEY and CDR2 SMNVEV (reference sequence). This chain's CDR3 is CASSLTRSYEQYF. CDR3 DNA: TGTGCCAGCAGTTTGACACGCTCCTACGAGCAGTACTTC.

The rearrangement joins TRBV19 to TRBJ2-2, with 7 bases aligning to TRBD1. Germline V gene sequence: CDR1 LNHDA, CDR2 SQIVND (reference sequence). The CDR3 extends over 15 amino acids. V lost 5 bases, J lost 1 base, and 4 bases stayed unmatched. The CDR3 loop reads CASSDRDRNTGELFF. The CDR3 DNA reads TGTGCCAGTAGTGACCGGGACAGGAACACCGGGGAGCTGTTTTTT.

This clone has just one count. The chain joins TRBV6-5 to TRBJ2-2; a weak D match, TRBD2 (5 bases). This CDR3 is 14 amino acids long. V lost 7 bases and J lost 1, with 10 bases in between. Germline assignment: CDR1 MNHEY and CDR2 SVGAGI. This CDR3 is CASTFGKNTGELFF. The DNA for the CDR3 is TGTGCCAGCACCTTCGGGAAGAACACCGGGGAGCTGTTTTTT.

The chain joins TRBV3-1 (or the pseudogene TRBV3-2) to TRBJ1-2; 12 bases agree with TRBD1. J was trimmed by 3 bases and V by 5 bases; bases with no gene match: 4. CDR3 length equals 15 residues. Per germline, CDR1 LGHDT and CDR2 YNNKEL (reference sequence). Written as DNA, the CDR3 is TGTGCCAGCAGCGGTGGGACAGGGGGCGACTATGGCTACACCTTC. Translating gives CASSGGTGGDYGYTF.

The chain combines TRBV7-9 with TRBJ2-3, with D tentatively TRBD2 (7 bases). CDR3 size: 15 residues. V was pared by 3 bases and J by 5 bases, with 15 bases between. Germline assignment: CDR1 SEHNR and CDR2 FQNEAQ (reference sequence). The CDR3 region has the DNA TGTGCCAGCAGCTTCCCCTGGGGGGGCGAAGATACGCAGTATTTT. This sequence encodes CASSFPWGGEDTQYF.

Here the CDR3 reads CASSPQGQGGVEQFF. The DNA of the CDR3 is TGTGCCAGCTCACCACAGGGACAGGGAGGCGTTGAGCAGTTCTTC. The chain joins TRBV18 to TRBJ2-1, with TRBD1 matching 9 bases. V shed 1 base, J shed 9 bases, and the junction held 7 bases outside the gene matches. This CDR3 is built from 15 residues. CDR1 is KGHSH and CDR2 is LQKENI in the germline V gene.

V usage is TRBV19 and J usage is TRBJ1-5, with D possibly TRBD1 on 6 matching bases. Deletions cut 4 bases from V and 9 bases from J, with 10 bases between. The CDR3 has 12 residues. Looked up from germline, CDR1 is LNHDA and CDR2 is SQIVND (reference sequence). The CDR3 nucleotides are TGTGCCAGTAGTAGACAGGTGGGGCCCCAGCATTTT. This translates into CASSRQVGPQHF.

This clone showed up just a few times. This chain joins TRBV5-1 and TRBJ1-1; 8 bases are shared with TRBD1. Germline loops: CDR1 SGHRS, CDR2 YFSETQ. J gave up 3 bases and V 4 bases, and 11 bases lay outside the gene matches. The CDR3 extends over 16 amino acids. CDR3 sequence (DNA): TGCGCCAGCAGCCCCGGACAGGGCTTGGGGGACACTGAAGCTTTCTTT. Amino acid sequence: CASSPGQGLGDTEAFF.

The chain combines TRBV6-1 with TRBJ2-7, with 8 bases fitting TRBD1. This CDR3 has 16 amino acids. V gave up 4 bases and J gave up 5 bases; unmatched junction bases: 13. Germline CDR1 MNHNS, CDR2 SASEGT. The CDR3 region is CASSARWQGALNEQYF. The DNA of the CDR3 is TGTGCCAGCAGTGCCAGATGGCAGGGGGCACTAAACGAGCAGTACTTC.

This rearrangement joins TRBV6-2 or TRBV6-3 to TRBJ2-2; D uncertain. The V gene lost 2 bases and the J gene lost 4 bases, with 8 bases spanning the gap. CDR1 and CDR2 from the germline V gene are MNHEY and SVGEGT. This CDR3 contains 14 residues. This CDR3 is CASSYVPSTGELFF. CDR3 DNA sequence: TGTGCCAGCAGTTACGTTCCTTCCACCGGGGAGCTGTTTTTT.

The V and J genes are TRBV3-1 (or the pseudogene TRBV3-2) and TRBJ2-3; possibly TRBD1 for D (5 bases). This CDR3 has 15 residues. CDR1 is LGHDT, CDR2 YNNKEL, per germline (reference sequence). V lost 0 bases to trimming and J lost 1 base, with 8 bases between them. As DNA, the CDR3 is TGTGCCAGCAGCCAAGAAGGGGTTCGCACAGATACGCAGTATTTT. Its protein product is CASSQEGVRTDTQYF.

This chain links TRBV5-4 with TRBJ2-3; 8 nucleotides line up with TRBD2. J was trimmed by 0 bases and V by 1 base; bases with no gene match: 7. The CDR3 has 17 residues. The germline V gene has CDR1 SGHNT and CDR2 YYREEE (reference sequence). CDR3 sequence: CASSLLTAGGSTDTQYF. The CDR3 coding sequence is TGTGCCAGCAGCTTGTTAACGGCGGGAGGTAGCACAGATACGCAGTATTTT.